This TCR beta chain is drawn from a study of T cells in tuberculosis (dated by TCRdb to 2016 to 2019). A note on the overall study: To characterize T cells specific for the mycobacterial lipid antigen glucose monomycolate (GMM), the study used CD1B tetramers together with high-throughput TCR immunosequencing. The paper as a whole reports these results and caveats: The stringent sort gate may have missed T cells binding the CD1B-GMM tetramer with low affinity.

Thawed, overnight-rested PBMC were stained with GMM-loaded CD1B tetramer, a Live/Dead dye and anti-CD3, then sorted on a FACS Aria II. C32 glucose monomycolate purified from Rhodococcus equi was loaded onto CD1B tetramers. Before cryopreservation, the PBMC used for tetramer sorting had been depleted of CD14-expressing monocytes for a separate study. From each donor, about 100,000 tetramer-negative cells were sorted and analyzed together with the tetramer-positive cells. Antigen-specific T cells were sorted from a handful of healthy South African adults using GMM-loaded CD1B tetramers. TCR-alpha and TCR-beta chains were sequenced unpaired, so chain pairing information was not available. TCR libraries were generated with the immunoSEQ multiplex PCR assay, using TCR-beta and/or TCR-alpha/delta assays for each sample. The Illumina high-throughput platform was used to sequence the amplified TCR libraries. Per the source publication's procedure: Clustering and dimensionality reduction were performed using pairwise TCRdist distances among GMM-specific receptors from ex vivo sorted or in vitro expanded T cells. Sequence motifs defined by gene usage and CDR3 content were tested for enrichment in tetramer-positive versus tetramer-negative populations. As stored in TCRdb, this immuneACCESS dataset retains in-frame rearrangements with V and J assigned. A fraction of the clones does not appear; measured against another copy, unresolved V genes explain less than half of the discrepancy, and the remainder lacks a known reason. D and trimming come from the DNA, and the V and J calls and clone size come from that table. Within this sample are 85,000 to 100,000 clones, with approximately 91% of them counted one time only. Approximately 2% of the sample belongs to the ten largest clones.

CDR1 and CDR2, looked up from the germline V gene, are MNHNS and SASEGT. Inclusive of the bounding cysteine and phenylalanine, the CDR3 is 13 residues long. Only the CDR3 region is kept as DNA, spanning 39 bases read in frame from base 1. Trimming costs V 6 bases and J 4 bases, and their ends lie 12 bases apart. Comment on this clone: No much larger clone is present one base from it, and per-base qualities are unavailable.

Sequencing was carried out using CD1b-GMM tetramer-negative cells sorted from PBMCs. The cell subset or site label for this specimen denotes: T cells not binding CD1B-GMM tetramer, sorted from same donor. The chain is made from TRBV6-1 and TRBJ1-1; TRBD1 is a weak D gene call, 5 bases matching. This clonotype originated in an adult woman with latent tuberculosis. The nucleotides read TGTGCCAGCAGCTTCGACAGCCTCACTGAAGCTTTCTTT. Its translation reads: CASSFDSLTEAFF.